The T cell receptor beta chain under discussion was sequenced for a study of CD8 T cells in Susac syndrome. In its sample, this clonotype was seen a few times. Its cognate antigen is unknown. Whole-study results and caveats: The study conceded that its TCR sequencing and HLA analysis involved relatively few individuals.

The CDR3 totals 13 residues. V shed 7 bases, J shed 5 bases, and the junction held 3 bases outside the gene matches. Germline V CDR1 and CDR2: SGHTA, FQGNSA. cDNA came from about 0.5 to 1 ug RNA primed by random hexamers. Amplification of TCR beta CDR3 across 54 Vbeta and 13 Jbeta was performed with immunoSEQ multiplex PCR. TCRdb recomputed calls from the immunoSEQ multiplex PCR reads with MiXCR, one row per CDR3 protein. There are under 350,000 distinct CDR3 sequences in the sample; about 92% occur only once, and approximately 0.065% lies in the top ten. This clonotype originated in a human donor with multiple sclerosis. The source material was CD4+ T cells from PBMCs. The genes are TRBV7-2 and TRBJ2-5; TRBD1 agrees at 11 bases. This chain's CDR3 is CASKDRGQETQYF. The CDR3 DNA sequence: TGTGCCAGCAAGGACAGGGGGCAGGAGACCCAGTACTTC.